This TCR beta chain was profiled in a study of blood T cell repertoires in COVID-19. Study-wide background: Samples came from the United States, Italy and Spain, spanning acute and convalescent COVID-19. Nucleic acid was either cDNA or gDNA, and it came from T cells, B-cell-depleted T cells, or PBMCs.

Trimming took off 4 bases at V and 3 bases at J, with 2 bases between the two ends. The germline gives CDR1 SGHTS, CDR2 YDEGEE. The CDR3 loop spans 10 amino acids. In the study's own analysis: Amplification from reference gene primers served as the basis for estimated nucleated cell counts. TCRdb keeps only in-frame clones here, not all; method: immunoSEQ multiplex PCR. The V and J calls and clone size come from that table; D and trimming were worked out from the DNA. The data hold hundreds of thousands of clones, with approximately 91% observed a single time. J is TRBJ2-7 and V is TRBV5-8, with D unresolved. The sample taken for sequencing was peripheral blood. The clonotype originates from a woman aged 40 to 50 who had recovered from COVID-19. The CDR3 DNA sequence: TGTGCCAGCAGCCACTACGAGCAGTACTTC. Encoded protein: CASSHYEQYF.